These 9 T cell receptor beta chains originate from one sample sequenced in a study of cytomegalovirus exposure and HLA in healthy donors. The PCR was carried out with 60 Vbeta primers and 13 Jbeta primers. The data were produced by immunoSEQ multiplex PCR, yet TCRdb's version contains in-frame clones alone and is incomplete. The sample includes some 150,000 clones, 64% of them seen just once. Sequenced input: PBMCs. The receptors derive from a woman under 40 in good health and CMV-seropositive.

The chain carries TRBV28 and TRBJ1-1; D may be TRBD1 (6 bases). Trimming removed 5 bases at V and 5 bases at J, with 18 bases between. This CDR3 spans 15 amino acids. Germline assignment: CDR1 MDHEN and CDR2 SYDVKM. CDR3 in amino acids: CASSAPGTWVTEAFF. The DNA for the CDR3 is TGTGCCAGCAGTGCCCCCGGGACATGGGTTACTGAAGCTTTCTTT.

The genes are TRBV4-1 and TRBJ1-1, with 7 positions matching TRBD1. The CDR3 is 15 residues long. Unmatched junction bases numbered 5, after V lost 3 bases and J lost 1 base. Germline V CDR1 and CDR2: MGHRA, YSYEKL. Here the CDR3 DNA reads TGCGCCAGCAGCCAGATCCGGGACAGGAACACTGAAGCTTTCTTT. Protein: CASSQIRDRNTEAFF.

The chain couples TRBV5-1 to TRBJ2-3; the match to TRBD2 covers 11 bases. The germline CDR1 and CDR2 sequences are SGHRS and YFSETQ. The V segment lost 3 bases and the J segment 2 bases; nucleotides outside the gene matches: 8. The CDR3 is made up of 17 amino acids. CDR3 amino acids: CASSSHTSGSFTDTQYF. The CDR3, as DNA: TGCGCCAGCAGCTCCCATACTAGCGGGAGTTTCACAGATACGCAGTATTTT.

The rearrangement links TRBV6-5 to TRBJ2-2; D gene unclear. The CDR3 has 13 residues. Looked up from germline, CDR1 is MNHEY and CDR2 is SVGAGI. The germline V and J ends were trimmed by 5 bases and 5 bases, with 9 bases remaining between them. In DNA form, the CDR3 reads TGTGCCAGCAGTCCGCTAGGTACCGGGGAGCTGTTTTTT. Encoded protein: CASSPLGTGELFF.

V usage is TRBV6-5 and J usage is TRBJ2-2, with 10 bases that match TRBD1. The V gene end was trimmed by 2 bases and the J gene end by 7 bases; junction bases not matched to a gene: 4. The germline gives CDR1 MNHEY, CDR2 SVGAGI. This CDR3 comprises 15 residues. The CDR3 sequence is CASSYRTGGFGELFF. The CDR3 nucleotides are TGTGCCAGCAGTTACCGGACAGGGGGTTTCGGGGAGCTGTTTTTT.

This sequence joins TRBV6-1 and TRBJ2-3; possible D gene TRBD1, 6 bases. There are 15 residues in the CDR3. V lost 2 bases and J lost 0, with 9 bases in between. Per germline, CDR1 MNHNS and CDR2 SASEGT. The CDR3 DNA reads as TGTGCCAGCAGTGAATGGACAGTAAGCACAGATACGCAGTATTTT. Its translation is CASSEWTVSTDTQYF.

The chain employs TRBV6-1 and TRBJ1-5; weak D call: TRBD1 (6 bases). CDR1 is MNHNS, CDR2 SASEGT, per germline. V was pared by 8 bases and J by 4 bases, with 15 bases between. The CDR3 length is 14 residues. The CDR3 DNA reads TGTGCCAGCCGATGGGGGCAGGCAAATCAGCCCCAGCATTTT. Translated, it gives CASRWGQANQPQHF.

This clone was seen more than once but under ten times. The chain recombines TRBV10-3 with TRBJ1-1; tentatively, D is TRBD1 (5 bases). The V gene's germline CDR1 is ENHRY and CDR2 SYGVKD. V was pared by 5 bases and J by 4 bases, with 5 bases between. The CDR3 covers 11 residues. CDR3 sequence (DNA): TGTGCCATCAGTCAGGGCACTGAAGCTTTCTTT. This codes for CAISQGTEAFF.

In this sample, this clone turned up a few times. The chain employs TRBV6-1 and TRBJ2-5; possible D gene TRBD1, 5 bases. The CDR3 runs to 15 residues. The germline V and J ends were trimmed by 6 bases and 1 base, with 15 bases remaining between them. Per germline, CDR1 MNHNS and CDR2 SASEGT. Written as DNA, the CDR3 is TGTGCCAGCAGCGACCCTTTACAGGTCCAAGAGACCCAGTACTTC. This sequence encodes CASSDPLQVQETQYF.